This T cell receptor (beta chain) appears in the sequencing data of a study of cytomegalovirus exposure and HLA in healthy donors. The overall study: Researchers found that approximately 85% of about 400 genotyped donors fell within the Caucasian-associated ancestry cluster. Whole-study findings and limits: The only immune exposure information that was available was CMV serostatus.

The count of this clone is one. The antigen is unknown. V lost 3 bases to trimming and J lost 4 bases, with 18 bases between them. The CDR3 sequence is 16 residues long. Per germline, CDR1 LNHDA and CDR2 SQIVND (reference sequence). The study ran its PCR with 60 Vbeta and 13 Jbeta primers. Produced via immunoSEQ multiplex PCR; TCRdb's table is partial and in-frame only. The table has about 73,000 clones, roughly 70% seen once. The TCR was taken from a man aged 70-80 years in good health and CMV-seronegative. The chain combines TRBV19 with TRBJ1-1, with D maybe TRBD1 (6 bases). What was sequenced was PBMCs. The CDR3 reads CASSIGRGSWATEAFF. CDR3 DNA sequence: TGTGCCAGTAGTATTGGCAGGGGAAGTTGGGCCACTGAAGCTTTCTTT. The complete variable domain, with remaining parts taken from reference TRBV19 and TRBJ1-1, reads DGGITQSPKYLFRKEGQNVTLSCEQNLNHDAMYWYRQDPGQGLRLIYYSQIVNDFQKGDIAEGYSVSREKKESFPLTVTSAQKNPTAFYLCASSIGRGSWATEAFFGQGTRLTVV.